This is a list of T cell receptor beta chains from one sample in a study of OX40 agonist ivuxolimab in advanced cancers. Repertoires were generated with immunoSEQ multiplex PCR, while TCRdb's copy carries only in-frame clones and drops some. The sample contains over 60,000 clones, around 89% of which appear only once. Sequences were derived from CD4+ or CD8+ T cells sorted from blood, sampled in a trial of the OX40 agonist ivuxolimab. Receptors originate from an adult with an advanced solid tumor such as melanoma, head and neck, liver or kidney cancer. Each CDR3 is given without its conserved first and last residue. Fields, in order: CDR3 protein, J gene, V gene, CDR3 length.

ASRLGDVPDTQY TRBJ2-3 TRBV5-1 12
SAGNEQF TRBJ2-1 TRBV20-1 7
ASAGQGSPGELF TRBJ2-2 TRBV2 12
AWSLLSGNTIY TRBJ1-3 TRBV30 11
ASSHGSQNTEAF TRBJ1-1 TRBV4-1 12
ASSLRQGGASPLH TRBJ1-6 TRBV27 13
AWSIQGNQPQH TRBJ1-5 TRBV30 11
ASSFSGTGAIGYT TRBJ1-2 TRBV5-1 13
ASSEARVAGADTQY TRBJ2-3 TRBV2 14
ASSLGSGTGELF TRBJ2-2 TRBV5-1 12
ASSFTRTGSDEQY TRBJ2-7 TRBV7-9 13
ASSPLGRGNTGELF TRBJ2-2 TRBV28 14
ASSREGESYEQY TRBJ2-7 TRBV18 12
ASSLGQGNTGELF TRBJ2-2 TRBV11-2 13
ASSPGRAGNEKLF TRBJ1-4 TRBV6-1 13
ASTPSRVWDEQY TRBJ2-7 TRBV11-2 12
ASSPDGANEKLF TRBJ1-4 TRBV5-1 12
ASSARRQGLNYEQY TRBJ2-7 TRBV5-1 14
AWSPGRTSGYNEQF TRBJ2-1 TRBV30 14
AISGGVNSPLH TRBJ1-6 TRBV10-3 11
ASSGGSKRNEQY TRBJ2-7 TRBV2 12
ASSQERGGATYNEQF TRBJ2-1 TRBV4-1 15
ASQDRVSSYEQY TRBJ2-7 TRBV13 12
ASSPGLAGDSYEQY TRBJ2-7 TRBV7-9 14
ASQRLAGVLDTQY TRBJ2-3 TRBV6-6 13
ASSQDRARGIGYT TRBJ1-2 TRBV4-1 13
ASSQDSATNEKLF TRBJ1-4 TRBV4-2 13
ASSRLAEGRSGYNEQF TRBJ2-1 TRBV4-1 16
ASSTWTTNTIY TRBJ1-3 TRBV19 11
ATSRDQPGPISGELF TRBJ2-2 TRBV15 15
ATPGPRNTGELF TRBJ2-2 TRBV10-2 12
ASILGGAGTDTQY TRBJ2-3 TRBV7-9 13
ASTKQGREQY TRBJ2-7 TRBV6-6 10
ASSLLPTLRGEKLF TRBJ1-4 TRBV27 14
ASSLGQATEKLF TRBJ1-4 TRBV18 12
ASSFGQMSDTQY TRBJ2-3 TRBV5-1 12
ASSLGLADTQETQY TRBJ2-5 TRBV5-8 14
ASSVEGTWAGSEQF TRBJ2-1 TRBV10-1 14
ASSLPTGYEQF TRBJ2-1 TRBV7-6 11
ASSQGRAPNTEAF TRBJ1-1 TRBV4-1 13
AWRVGATRAF TRBJ1-1 TRBV30 10
ASSLGTTRFSYEQY TRBJ2-7 TRBV11-3 14
ASSLTGQSSYEQY TRBJ2-7 TRBV5-4 13
ASGRTVPYEQY TRBJ2-7 TRBV28 11
ASSLASRGSNTEAF TRBJ1-1 TRBV7-6 14
ASSFGGYT TRBJ1-2 TRBV5-8 8